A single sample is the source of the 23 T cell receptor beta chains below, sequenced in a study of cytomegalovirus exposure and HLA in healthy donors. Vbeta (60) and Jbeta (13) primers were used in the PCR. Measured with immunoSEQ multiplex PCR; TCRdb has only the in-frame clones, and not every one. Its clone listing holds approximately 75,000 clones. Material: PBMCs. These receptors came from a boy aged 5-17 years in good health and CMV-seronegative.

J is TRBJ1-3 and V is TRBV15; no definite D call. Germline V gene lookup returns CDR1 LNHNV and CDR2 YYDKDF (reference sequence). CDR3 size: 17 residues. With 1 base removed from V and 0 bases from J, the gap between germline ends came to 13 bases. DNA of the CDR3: TGTGCCACCAGCAGAGGTTCCCTCGGAGACTCTGGAAACACCATATATTTT. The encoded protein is CATSRGSLGDSGNTIYF.

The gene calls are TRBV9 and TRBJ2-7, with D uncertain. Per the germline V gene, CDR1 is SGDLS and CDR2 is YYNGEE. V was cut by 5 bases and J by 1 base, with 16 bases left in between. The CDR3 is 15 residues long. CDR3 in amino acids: CASSPLAGWSYEQYF. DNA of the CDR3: TGTGCCAGCAGTCCCCTTGCAGGCTGGTCCTACGAGCAGTACTTC.

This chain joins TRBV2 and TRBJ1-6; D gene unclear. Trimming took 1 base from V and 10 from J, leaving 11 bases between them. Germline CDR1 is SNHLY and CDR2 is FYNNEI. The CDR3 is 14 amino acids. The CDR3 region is CASSEGGNGSPLHF. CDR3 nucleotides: TGTGCCAGCAGTGAAGGAGGGAATGGATCACCCCTCCACTTT.

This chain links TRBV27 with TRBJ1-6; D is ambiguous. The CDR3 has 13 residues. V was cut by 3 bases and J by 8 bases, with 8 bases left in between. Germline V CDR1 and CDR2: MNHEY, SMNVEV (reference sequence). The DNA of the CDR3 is TGTGCCAGCAGTTTGCGGTCTGATTCACCCCTCCACTTT. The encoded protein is CASSLRSDSPLHF.

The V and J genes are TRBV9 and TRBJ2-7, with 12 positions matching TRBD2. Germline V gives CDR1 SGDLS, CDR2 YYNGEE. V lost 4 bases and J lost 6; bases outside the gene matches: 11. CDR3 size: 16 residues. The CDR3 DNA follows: TGTGCCAGCAGCTCCCTAGCGGGAGGGCCAGGTACCGAGCAGTACTTC. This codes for CASSSLAGGPGTEQYF.

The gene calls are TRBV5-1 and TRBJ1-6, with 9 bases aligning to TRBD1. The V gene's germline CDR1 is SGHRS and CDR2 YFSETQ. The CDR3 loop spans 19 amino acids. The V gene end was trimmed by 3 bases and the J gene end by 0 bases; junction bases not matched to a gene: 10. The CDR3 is CASSYYETGGGSYNSPLHF. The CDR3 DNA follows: TGCGCCAGCAGCTACTACGAAACAGGGGGCGGCTCCTATAATTCACCCCTCCACTTT.

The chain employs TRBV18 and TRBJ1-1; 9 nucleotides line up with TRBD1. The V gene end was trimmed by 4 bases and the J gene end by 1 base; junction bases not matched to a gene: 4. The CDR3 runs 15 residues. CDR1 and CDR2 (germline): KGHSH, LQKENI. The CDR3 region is CASSLTGQGNTEAFF. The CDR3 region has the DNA TGTGCCAGCTCACTTACGGGACAGGGGAACACTGAAGCTTTCTTT. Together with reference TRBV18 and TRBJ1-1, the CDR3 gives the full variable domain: NAGVMQNPRHLVRRRGQEARLRCSPMKGHSHVYWYRQLPEEGLKFMVYLQKENIIDESGMPKERFSAEFPKEGPSILRIQQVVRGDSAAYFCASSLTGQGNTEAFFGQGTRLTVV.

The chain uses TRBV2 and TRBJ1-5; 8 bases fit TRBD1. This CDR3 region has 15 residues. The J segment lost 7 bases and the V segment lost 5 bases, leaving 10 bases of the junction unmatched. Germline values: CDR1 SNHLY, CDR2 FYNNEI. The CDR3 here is CASSRTGRTEQPQHF. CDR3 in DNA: TGTGCCAGCAGTAGGACAGGGAGGACGGAGCAGCCCCAGCATTTT.

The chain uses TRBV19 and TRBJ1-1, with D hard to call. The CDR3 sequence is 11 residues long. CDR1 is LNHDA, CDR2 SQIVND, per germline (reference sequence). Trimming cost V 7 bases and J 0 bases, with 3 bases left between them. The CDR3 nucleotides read TGTGCCAGTATCTTGAACACTGAAGCTTTCTTT. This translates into CASILNTEAFF.

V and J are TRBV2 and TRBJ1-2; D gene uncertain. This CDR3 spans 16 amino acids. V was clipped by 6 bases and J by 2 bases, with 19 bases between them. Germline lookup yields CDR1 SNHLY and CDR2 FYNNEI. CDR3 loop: CASRAHERTWNYGYTF. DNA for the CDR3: TGTGCCAGCAGGGCCCATGAACGTACCTGGAACTATGGCTACACCTTC.

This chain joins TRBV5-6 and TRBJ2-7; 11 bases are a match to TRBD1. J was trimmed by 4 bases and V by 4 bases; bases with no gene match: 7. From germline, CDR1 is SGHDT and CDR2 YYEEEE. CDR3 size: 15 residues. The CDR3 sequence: CASSPGQGARYEQYF. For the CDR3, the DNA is TGTGCCAGCAGCCCCGGACAGGGGGCGCGGTACGAGCAGTACTTC.

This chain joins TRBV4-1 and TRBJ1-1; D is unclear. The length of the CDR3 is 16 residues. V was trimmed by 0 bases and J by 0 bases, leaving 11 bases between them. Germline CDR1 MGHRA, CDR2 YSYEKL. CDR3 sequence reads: CASSQEQTHMNTEAFF. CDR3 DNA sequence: TGCGCCAGCAGCCAAGAACAGACCCACATGAACACTGAAGCTTTCTTT.

CDR3 DNA: TGTGCCAGCAGCTTGAACAGCCTTGCCACTGAAGCTTTCTTT. This translates into CASSLNSLATEAFF. The chain employs TRBV5-6 and TRBJ1-1; D is unclear. This CDR3 contains 14 residues. The V gene's germline CDR1 is SGHDT and CDR2 YYEEEE. Trimming cost V 1 base and J 4 bases, with 11 bases left between them.

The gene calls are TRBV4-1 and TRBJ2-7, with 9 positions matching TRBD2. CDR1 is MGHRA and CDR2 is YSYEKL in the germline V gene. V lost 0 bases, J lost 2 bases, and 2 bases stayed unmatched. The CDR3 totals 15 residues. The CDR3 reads CASSQDLAGTYEQYF. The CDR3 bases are TGCGCCAGCAGCCAAGATCTAGCGGGGACCTACGAGCAGTACTTC.

The CDR3 protein is CASSLVQGYGYTF. CDR3 DNA sequence: TGTGCCAGCAGCTTAGTCCAGGGCTATGGCTACACCTTC. The chain is built from TRBV7-9 and TRBJ1-2, with a possible D match to TRBD1 (5 bases). Trimming removed 1 base at V and 4 bases at J, with 7 bases between. From germline, CDR1 is SEHNR and CDR2 FQNEAQ (reference sequence). The CDR3 has 13 amino acids.

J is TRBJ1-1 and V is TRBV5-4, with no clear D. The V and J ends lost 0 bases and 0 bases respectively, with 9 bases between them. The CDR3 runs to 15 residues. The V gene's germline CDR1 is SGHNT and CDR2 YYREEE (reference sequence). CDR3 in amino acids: CASSLVPGMNTEAFF. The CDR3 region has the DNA TGTGCCAGCAGCTTGGTTCCGGGGATGAACACTGAAGCTTTCTTT.

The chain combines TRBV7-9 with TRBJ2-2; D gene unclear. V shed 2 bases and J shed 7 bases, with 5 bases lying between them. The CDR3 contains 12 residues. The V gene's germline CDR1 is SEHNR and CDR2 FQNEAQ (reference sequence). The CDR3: CASSLFGGELFF. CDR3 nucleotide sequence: TGTGCCAGCAGCTTATTCGGCGGGGAGCTGTTTTTT.

CDR3 sequence reads: CASSLFPRGSYNEQFF. The CDR3 DNA is TGTGCCAGCAGCTTATTTCCGCGGGGCTCCTACAATGAGCAGTTCTTC. V is TRBV7-2 and J is TRBJ2-1; a possible D gene is TRBD2 (6 bases). V lost 2 bases to trimming and J lost 0 bases, with 11 bases between them. CDR3 length equals 16 residues. CDR1 is SGHTA and CDR2 is FQGNSA in the germline V gene.

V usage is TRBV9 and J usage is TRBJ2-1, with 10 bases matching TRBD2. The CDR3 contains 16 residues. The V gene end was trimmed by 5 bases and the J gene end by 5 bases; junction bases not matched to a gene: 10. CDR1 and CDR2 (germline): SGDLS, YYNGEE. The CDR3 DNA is TGTGCCAGCAGGGGGATAGCGGGGGGCCAAAACAATGAGCAGTTCTTC. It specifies CASRGIAGGQNNEQFF.

CDR3 nucleotide sequence: TGTGCCAGCAGCCCCGCCCAGGGGGCGCGGGGCTACACCTTC. This sequence encodes CASSPAQGARGYTF. The gene calls are TRBV7-2 and TRBJ1-2; the match to TRBD1 covers 8 bases. CDR3 length equals 14 residues. With 5 bases clipped from V and 8 bases from J, the junction kept 10 bases outside the gene matches. Per germline, CDR1 SGHTA and CDR2 FQGNSA.

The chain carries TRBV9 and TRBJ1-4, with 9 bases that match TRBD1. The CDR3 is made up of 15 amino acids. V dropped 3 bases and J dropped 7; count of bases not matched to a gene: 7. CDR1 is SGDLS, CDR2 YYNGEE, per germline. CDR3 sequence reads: CASSGPGQGGEKLFF. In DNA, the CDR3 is TGTGCCAGCAGCGGGCCGGGACAGGGTGGTGAAAAACTGTTTTTT.

CDR3 loop: CASSLSSGRAPSYNEQFF. The CDR3 nucleotides read TGTGCCAGCAGCTTATCTAGCGGGAGGGCCCCCTCCTACAATGAGCAGTTCTTC. The chain couples TRBV5-4 to TRBJ2-1, with 12 bases aligning to TRBD2. V shed 2 bases, J shed 0 bases, and the junction held 6 bases outside the gene matches. Looked up from germline, CDR1 is SGHNT and CDR2 is YYREEE (reference sequence). This CDR3 is built from 18 residues. The full variable domain, its missing parts supplied by reference TRBV5-4 and TRBJ2-1, is ETGVTQSPTHLIKTRGQQVTLRCSSQSGHNTVSWYQQALGQGPQFIFQYYREEENGRGNFPPRFSGLQFPNYSSELNVNALELDDSALYLCASSLSSGRAPSYNEQFFGPGTRLTVL.

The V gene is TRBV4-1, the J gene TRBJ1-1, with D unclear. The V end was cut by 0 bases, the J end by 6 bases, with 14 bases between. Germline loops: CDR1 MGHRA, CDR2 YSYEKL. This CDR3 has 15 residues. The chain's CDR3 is CASSQDRIGEAEAFF. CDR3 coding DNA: TGCGCCAGCAGCCAAGATCGTATCGGGGAGGCTGAAGCTTTCTTT.